This T cell receptor beta chain was found in a study of Ad26.COV2.S vaccination and SARS-CoV-2 variants. Across the whole study: By the intramuscular route, Ad26.COV2.S was given once, or twice 56 days apart. Overall study findings and caveats: Recipients given vaccine exceeded placebo recipients in spike-specific TCR breadth.

Stated treatment: 19 received Ad26.COV2.S at low or high dose, single or two shots; 5 received placebo; per-sample allocation not given. At day 63 after the first vaccine or placebo injection, samples were drawn. An adult aged 18-55 years in Boston served as the donor. TCRdb's copy holds only in-frame clones and misses some; the assay was immunoSEQ multiplex PCR. Here the sample spans about 480,000 clones, roughly nine tenths being singletons. Worth noting for this clone: The target antigen is unknown.

J lost 6 bases, V lost 5 bases, and 5 bases had no gene match. The CDR3 runs 14 residues. The germline gives CDR1 MRHNA, CDR2 SNTAGT. The sequenced sample was peripheral blood, obtained in a trial of Ad26.COV2.S vaccine versus placebo. This TCR derives from a person between 18 and 60 years old who received the Ad26.COV2.S COVID-19 vaccine or a placebo. This chain links TRBV6-4 with TRBJ2-3; 10 bases are shared with TRBD2. CDR3 in amino acids: CASSQLAGRDTQYF. CDR3 in DNA: TGTGCCAGCAGTCAACTAGCGGGACGGGATACGCAGTATTTT.